This T cell receptor beta chain was obtained from a study of blood T cell repertoires in COVID-19 (dated by TCRdb to about 2020). For the wider study: Collaborator samples came from the United States, Italy and Spain and covered acute and convalescent phases of COVID-19. The material from the prospective study consisted of cDNA or gDNA derived from T cells, B-cell-depleted T cells, or PBMCs. The dataset comprised deeply sampled blood TCRbeta repertoires from subjects exposed to, actively infected with, or recovered from COVID-19. The repertoires were released in a freely available public database meant as a resource for research on the immune response to SARS-CoV-2. Samples were obtained from the ongoing ImmuneRACE study (first 160 participants) and from 1,254 subjects provided by 6 global collaborators. A de-identified subject ID, COVID-19 status, age in years and sex were almost always included in the sample metadata. Where available, HLA class I and class II types were taken from metadata supplied by the sample provider and were not determined by assay-based typing.

Overall results and qualifications from the work: Clinical and demographic metadata were provided uncurated, with the amount varying by source and participant.

Points on this clone: Its antigen is still unknown. Base qualities are missing; no much larger clone stands one base away.

CDR1 and CDR2 were assigned from the germline V gene as MNHEY and SVGAGI. Ends trimmed: V by 4 bases, J by 4 bases; bases unmatched to a gene: 6. Counted from cysteine to phenylalanine, this CDR3 has 15 amino acids. Only the CDR3 portion is preserved as DNA: 45 bases, with reading frame beginning at the first base. Each collaborating institution followed its own protocols to collect whole blood in K2EDTA tubes. For TCRbeta analysis, collaborator samples were shipped as frozen whole blood, as isolated PBMCs, or as DNA extracted from either sample type. TCRbeta CDR3 regions were amplified from genomic DNA using the immunoSEQ Assay, a bias-controlled multiplex PCR. As for the original processing: The number of nucleated cells in each sample was estimated by amplification of reference gene primers within the assay. Sequence reads were collapsed and filtered to measure the absolute abundance of every unique TCRbeta CDR3 rearrangement. For each sample, productive Simpson clonality was calculated as the square root of Simpson's diversity index over productive rearrangements. TCRdb re-hosts the immuneACCESS table, in-frame sequences only. Its copies lack some clones; in the studies checked, an unresolved V gene accounts for under half of them, and the cause for the rest is not known. V, J and clone size reflect that table, while D and trimming were determined from the DNA. The sample records roughly 140,000 clones, less than 90% of which are singletons. The ten most abundant clones make up about 2.5% of the sample.

This receptor was taken from an older woman with acute or convalescent COVID-19. The chain employs TRBV6-5 and TRBJ2-2; 7 central bases correspond to TRBD2. Sequences were obtained from peripheral blood. The DNA sequence is as follows: TGTGCCAGCAGTTGGGAGGGAACCTCCACCGGGGAGCTGTTTTTT. Its translation reads: CASSWEGTSTGELFF.